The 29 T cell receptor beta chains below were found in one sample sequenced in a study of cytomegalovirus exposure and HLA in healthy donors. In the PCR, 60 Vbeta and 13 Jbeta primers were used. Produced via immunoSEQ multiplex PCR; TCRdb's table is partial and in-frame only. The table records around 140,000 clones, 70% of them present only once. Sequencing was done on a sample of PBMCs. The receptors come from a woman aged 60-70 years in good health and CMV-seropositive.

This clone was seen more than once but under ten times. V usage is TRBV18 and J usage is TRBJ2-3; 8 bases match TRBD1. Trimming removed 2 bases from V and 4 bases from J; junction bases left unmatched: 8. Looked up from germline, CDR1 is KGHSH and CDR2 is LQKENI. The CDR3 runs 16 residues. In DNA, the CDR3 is TGTGCCAGCTCACCAAGGCAGGGGGCCACCGCAGATACGCAGTATTTT. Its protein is CASSPRQGATADTQYF.

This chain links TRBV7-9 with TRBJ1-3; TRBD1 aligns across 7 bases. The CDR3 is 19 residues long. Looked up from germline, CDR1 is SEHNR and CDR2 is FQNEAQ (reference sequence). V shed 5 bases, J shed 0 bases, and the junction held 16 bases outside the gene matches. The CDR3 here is CASSRPTGTETYSGNTIYF. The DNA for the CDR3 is TGTGCCAGCAGCCGACCGACCGGGACAGAAACCTACTCTGGAAACACCATATATTTT.

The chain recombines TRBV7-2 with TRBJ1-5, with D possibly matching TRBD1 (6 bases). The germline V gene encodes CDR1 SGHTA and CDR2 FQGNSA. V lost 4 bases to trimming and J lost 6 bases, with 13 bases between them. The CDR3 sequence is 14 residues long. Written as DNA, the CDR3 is TGTGCCAGCAGCTCAGACCTCAGGGGTCAGCCCCAGCATTTT. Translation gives CASSSDLRGQPQHF.

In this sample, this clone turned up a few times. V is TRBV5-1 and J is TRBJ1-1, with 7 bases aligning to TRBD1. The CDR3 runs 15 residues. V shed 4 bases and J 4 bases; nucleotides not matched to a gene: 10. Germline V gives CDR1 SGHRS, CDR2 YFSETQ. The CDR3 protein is CASSTRQGEGTEAFF. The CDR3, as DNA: TGCGCCAGCAGCACTCGACAGGGAGAGGGCACTGAAGCTTTCTTT.

The CDR3 DNA is TGTGCCAGCAGTTACTCGTGGCCCGGGGAGCTGTTTTTT. Encoded protein: CASSYSWPGELFF. The gene calls are TRBV6-5 and TRBJ2-2; no clear D gene. CDR3 size: 13 residues. CDR1 MNHEY and CDR2 SVGAGI come from the germline V gene. The V end was cut by 0 bases, the J end by 6 bases, with 5 bases between.

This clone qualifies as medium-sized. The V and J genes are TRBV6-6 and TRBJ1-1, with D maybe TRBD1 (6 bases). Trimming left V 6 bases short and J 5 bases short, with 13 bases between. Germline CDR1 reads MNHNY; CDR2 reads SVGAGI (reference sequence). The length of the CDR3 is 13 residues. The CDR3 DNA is TGTGCCAGCAGCGGACAGCCGGGGACTGAAGCTTTCTTT. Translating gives CASSGQPGTEAFF.

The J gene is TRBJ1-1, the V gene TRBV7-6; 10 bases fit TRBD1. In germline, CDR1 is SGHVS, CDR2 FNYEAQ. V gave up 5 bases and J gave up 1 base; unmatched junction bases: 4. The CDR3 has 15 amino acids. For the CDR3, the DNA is TGTGCCAGCAGCCCAAGACAGGGGGCGAACACTGAAGCTTTCTTT. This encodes CASSPRQGANTEAFF.

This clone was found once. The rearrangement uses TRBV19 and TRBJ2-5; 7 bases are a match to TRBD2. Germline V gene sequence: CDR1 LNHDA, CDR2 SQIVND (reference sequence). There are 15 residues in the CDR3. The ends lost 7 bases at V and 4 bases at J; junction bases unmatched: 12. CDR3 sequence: CASNGGRGRVETQYF. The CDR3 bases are TGTGCCAGTAACGGGGGGAGAGGGCGGGTAGAGACCCAGTACTTC.

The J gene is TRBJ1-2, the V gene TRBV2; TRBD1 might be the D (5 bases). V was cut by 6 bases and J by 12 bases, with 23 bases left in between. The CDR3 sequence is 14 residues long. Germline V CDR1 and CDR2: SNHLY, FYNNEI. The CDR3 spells CASRGMGGGRGHTF. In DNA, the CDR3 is TGTGCCAGCAGAGGGATGGGGGGGGGTAGAGGCCACACCTTC.

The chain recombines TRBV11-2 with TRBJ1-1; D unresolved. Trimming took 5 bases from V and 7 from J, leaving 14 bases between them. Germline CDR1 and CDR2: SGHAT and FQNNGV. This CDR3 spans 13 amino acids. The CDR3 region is CASSLTLTGEAFF. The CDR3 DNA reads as TGTGCCAGCAGCCTCACCCTGACGGGTGAAGCTTTCTTT.

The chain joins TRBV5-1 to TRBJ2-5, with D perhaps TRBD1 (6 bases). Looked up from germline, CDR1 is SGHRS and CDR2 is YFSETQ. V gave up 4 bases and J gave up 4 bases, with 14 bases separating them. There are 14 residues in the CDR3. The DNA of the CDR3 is TGCGCCAGCAGCCCAGGGGCCACTAGAGAGACCCAGTACTTC. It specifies CASSPGATRETQYF.

The CDR3 nucleotides are TGTGCCACCGTGACAGGGAGCAACGAGCAGTACTTC. It yields the protein CATVTGSNEQYF. This chain links TRBV28 with TRBJ2-7; 7 positions agree with TRBD1. Germline CDR1 is MDHEN and CDR2 is SYDVKM. The CDR3 loop spans 12 amino acids. V lost 10 bases and J lost 5; bases outside the gene matches: 8.

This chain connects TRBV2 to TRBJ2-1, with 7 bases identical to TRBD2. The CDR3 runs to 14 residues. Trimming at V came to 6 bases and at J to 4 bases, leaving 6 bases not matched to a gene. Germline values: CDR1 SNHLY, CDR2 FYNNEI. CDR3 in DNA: TGTGCCAGCAGCCCGGGACTATCATACAATGAGCAGTTCTTC. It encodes CASSPGLSYNEQFF. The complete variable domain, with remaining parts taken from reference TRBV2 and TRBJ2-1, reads EPEVTQTPSHQVTQMGQEVILRCVPISNHLYFYWYRQILGQKVEFLVSFYNNEISEKSEIFDDQFSVERPDGSNFTLKIRSTKLEDSAMYFCASSPGLSYNEQFFGPGTRLTVL.

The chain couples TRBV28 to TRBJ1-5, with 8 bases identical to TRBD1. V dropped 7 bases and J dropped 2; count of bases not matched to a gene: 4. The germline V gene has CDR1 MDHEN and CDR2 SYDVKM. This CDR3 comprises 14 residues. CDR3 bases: TGTGCCAGCAACCCGACAGGGGGCAATCAGCCCCAGCATTTT. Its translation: CASNPTGGNQPQHF.

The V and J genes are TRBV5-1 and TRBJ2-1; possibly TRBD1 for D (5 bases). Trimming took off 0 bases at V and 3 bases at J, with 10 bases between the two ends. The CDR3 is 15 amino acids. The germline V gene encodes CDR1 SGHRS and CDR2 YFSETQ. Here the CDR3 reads CASSLAGKGYNEQFF. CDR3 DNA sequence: TGCGCCAGCAGCTTGGCAGGGAAGGGCTACAATGAGCAGTTCTTC.

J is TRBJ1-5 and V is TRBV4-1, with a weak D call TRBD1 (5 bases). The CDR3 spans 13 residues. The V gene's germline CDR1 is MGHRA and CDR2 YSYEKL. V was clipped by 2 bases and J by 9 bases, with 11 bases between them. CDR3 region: CASSQTGSMPQHF. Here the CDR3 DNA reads TGCGCCAGCAGCCAAACAGGATCCATGCCCCAGCATTTT.

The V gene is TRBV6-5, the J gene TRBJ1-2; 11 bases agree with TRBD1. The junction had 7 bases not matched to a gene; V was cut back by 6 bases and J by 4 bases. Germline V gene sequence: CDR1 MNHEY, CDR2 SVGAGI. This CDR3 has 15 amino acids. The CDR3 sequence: CASRRGQGAGYGYTF. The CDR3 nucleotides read TGTGCCAGCAGACGCGGACAGGGGGCTGGCTATGGCTACACCTTC.

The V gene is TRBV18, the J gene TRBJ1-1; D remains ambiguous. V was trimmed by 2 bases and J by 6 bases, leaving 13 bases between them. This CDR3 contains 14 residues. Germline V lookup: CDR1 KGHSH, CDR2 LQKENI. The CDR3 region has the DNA TGTGCCAGCTCACCAGGGGTCGAGCGGGCTGAAGCTTTCTTT. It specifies CASSPGVERAEAFF.

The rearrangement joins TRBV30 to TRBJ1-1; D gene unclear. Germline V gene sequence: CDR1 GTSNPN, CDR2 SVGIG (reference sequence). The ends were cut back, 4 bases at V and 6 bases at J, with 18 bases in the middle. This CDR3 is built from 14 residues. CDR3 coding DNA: TGTGCCTGGAACTCAGGACTTTTTACTGCTGAAGCTTTCTTT. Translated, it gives CAWNSGLFTAEAFF.

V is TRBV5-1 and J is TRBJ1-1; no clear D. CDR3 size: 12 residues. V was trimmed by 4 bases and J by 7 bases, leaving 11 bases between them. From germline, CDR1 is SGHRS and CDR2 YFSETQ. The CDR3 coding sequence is TGCGCCAGCAGCGTCGGACTGAATGAAGCTTTCTTT. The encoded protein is CASSVGLNEAFF. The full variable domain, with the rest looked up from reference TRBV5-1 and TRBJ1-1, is KAGVTQTPRYLIKTRGQQVTLSCSPISGHRSVSWYQQTPGQGLQFLFEYFSETQRNKGNFPGRFSGRQFSNSRSEMNVSTLELGDSALYLCASSVGLNEAFFGQGTRLTVV.

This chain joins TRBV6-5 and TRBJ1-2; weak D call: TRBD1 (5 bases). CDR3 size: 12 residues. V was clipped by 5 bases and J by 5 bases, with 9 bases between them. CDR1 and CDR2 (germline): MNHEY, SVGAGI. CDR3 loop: CASSPRAYGYTF. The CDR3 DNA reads TGTGCCAGCAGTCCCAGGGCGTATGGCTACACCTTC.

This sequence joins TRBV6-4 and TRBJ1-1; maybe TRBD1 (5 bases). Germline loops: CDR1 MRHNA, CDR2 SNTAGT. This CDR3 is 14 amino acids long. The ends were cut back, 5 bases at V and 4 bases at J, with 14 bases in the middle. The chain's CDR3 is CASSPGGVSTEAFF. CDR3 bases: TGTGCCAGCAGTCCCGGGGGGGTGAGCACTGAAGCTTTCTTT.

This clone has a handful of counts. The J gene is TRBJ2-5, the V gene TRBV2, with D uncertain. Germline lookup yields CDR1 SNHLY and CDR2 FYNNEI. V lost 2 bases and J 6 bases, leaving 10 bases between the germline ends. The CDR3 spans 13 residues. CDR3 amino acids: CASSESGLKTQYF. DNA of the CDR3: TGTGCCAGCAGTGAAAGTGGCTTGAAGACCCAGTACTTC.

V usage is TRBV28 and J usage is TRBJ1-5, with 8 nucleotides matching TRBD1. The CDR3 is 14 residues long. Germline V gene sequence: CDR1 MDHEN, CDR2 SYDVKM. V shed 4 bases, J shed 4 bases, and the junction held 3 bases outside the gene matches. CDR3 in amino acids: CASSSRQGNQPQHF. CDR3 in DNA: TGTGCCAGCAGTTCGAGACAGGGGAATCAGCCCCAGCATTTT.

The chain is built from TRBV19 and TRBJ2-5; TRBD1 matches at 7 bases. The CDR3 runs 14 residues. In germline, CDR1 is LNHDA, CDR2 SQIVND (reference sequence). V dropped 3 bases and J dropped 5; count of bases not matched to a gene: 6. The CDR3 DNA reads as TGTGCCAGTAGTATCGACAGGGATGCGGAGACCCAGTACTTC. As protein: CASSIDRDAETQYF. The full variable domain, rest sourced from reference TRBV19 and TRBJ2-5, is DGGITQSPKYLFRKEGQNVTLSCEQNLNHDAMYWYRQDPGQGLRLIYYSQIVNDFQKGDIAEGYSVSREKKESFPLTVTSAQKNPTAFYLCASSIDRDAETQYFGPGTRLLVL.

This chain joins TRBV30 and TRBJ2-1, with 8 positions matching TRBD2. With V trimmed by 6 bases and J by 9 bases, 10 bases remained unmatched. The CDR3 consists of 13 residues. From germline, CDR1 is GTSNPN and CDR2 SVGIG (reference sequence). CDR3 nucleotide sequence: TGTGCCTGCCCCGGGACTAGTTCGTTTGAGCAGTTCTTC. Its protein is CACPGTSSFEQFF.

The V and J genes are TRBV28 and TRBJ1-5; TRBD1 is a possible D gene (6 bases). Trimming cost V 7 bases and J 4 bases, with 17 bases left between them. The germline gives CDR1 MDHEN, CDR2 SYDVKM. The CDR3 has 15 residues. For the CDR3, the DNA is TGTGCCAGCACGTCCGGGACAAGTGGGAATCAGCCCCAGCATTTT. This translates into CASTSGTSGNQPQHF.

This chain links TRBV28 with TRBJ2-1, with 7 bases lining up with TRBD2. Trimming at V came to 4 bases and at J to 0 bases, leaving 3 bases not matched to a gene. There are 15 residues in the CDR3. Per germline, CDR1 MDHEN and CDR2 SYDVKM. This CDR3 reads CASSSPGGSYNEQFF. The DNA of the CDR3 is TGTGCCAGCAGTTCCCCGGGGGGCTCCTACAATGAGCAGTTCTTC.

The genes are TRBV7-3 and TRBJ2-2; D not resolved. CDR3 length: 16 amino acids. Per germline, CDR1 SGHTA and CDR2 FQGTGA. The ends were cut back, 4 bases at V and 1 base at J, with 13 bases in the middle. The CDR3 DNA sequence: TGTGCCAGCAGCTCGCGCTTGGGCCAGAACACCGGGGAGCTGTTTTTT. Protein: CASSSRLGQNTGELFF.